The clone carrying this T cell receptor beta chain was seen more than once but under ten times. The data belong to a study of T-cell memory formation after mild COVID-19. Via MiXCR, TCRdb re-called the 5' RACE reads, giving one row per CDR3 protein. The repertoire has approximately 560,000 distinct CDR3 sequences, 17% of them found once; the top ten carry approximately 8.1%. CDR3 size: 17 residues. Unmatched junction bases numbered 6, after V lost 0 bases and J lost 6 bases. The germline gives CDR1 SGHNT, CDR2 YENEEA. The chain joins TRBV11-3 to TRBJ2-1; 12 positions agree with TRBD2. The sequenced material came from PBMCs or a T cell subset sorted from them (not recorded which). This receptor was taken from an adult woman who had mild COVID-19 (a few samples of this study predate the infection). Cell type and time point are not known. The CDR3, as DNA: TGTGCCAGCAGCTTAGACTCCGGGACTAGCGGGTTCAATGAGCAGTTCTTC. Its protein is CASSLDSGTSGFNEQFF.